Sequencing of this T cell receptor (beta chain) was carried out in a study of shared clonotypes between healthy human individuals. In the study overall: Donor ages ranged 18 to 49 years: a couple of women, a few men.

The CDR3 is 16 residues long. The method was immunoSEQ multiplex PCR; TCRdb's version includes in-frame clones alone and lacks a portion of them. This table has roughly 2.2 million clones, 85% to 95% appearing once. This TCR was sampled from a man in his late teens or twenties in good health. Some clones in this sample may be carry-over from other donors' samples. Sequenced sample: naive CD4+ T cells from PBMCs. Subset here: CD45RA+ positively selected. The genes are TRBV21-1 and TRBJ2-7; TRBD2, as called in the table, went unchecked against the DNA. TRBV21-1 is annotated as a pseudogene. CDR3 nucleotide sequence: TGTGCCAGCAGTATTGCGGGAGACAGGAGCTCCTACGAGCAGTACTTC. Translated, it gives CASSIAGDRSSYEQYF.